The 21 T cell receptor beta chains below all came from one sample that was sequenced in a study of identical twins. TCRdb re-derived calls from the 5' RACE reads in MiXCR, one entry per CDR3 protein. This sample has a few hundred thousand distinct CDR3 sequences, with roughly 12% found just once. The data also belong to a second study, concerning yellow fever vaccine responses in identical twins.

The sample consisted of CD8+ T cells sorted from blood. The receptors here all came from a woman aged 18-35 years in good health.

The genes are TRBV28 and TRBJ2-7; possibly TRBD2 for D (7 bases). This CDR3 has 16 amino acids. Trimming pared 2 bases from V and 0 bases from J, leaving 14 bases between. Per germline, CDR1 MDHEN and CDR2 SYDVKM. CDR3 sequence reads: CASSLGGLADSYEQYF. In DNA form, the CDR3 reads TGTGCCAGCAGTTTAGGGGGGCTAGCGGACTCCTACGAGCAGTACTTC.

The CDR3 DNA sequence: TGTGCCAGTTTGACGCTCGACAACACCGGGGAGCTGTTTTTT. Translation gives CASLTLDNTGELFF. The rearrangement joins TRBV19 to TRBJ2-2; D ambiguous. CDR3 length: 14 amino acids. The germline V and J ends were trimmed by 8 bases and 2 bases, with 12 bases remaining between them. Germline loops: CDR1 LNHDA, CDR2 SQIVND (reference sequence).

This clonotype came up a few times. The chain uses TRBV29-1 and TRBJ1-2; unclear D gene. Trimming shortened V by 3 bases and J by 4 bases, and 12 bases separated the two germline ends. The CDR3 consists of 13 residues. Germline-derived CDR1 and CDR2 are SQVTM and ANQGSEA. The CDR3 reads CSVDSPGFYGYTF. The CDR3 DNA sequence: TGCAGCGTTGATAGTCCGGGATTCTATGGCTACACCTTC.

At least ten counts were recorded for this clonotype. In DNA form, the CDR3 reads TGTGCCAGCAGCCAAGTCAGGGGCGCCGGGGAGCTGTTTTTT. Amino acid sequence: CASSQVRGAGELFF. The chain uses TRBV3-1 and TRBJ2-2; weak D call: TRBD1 (6 bases). The CDR3 runs to 14 residues. V lost 1 base to trimming and J lost 6 bases, with 9 bases between them. CDR1 is LGHDT, CDR2 YNNKEL, per germline (reference sequence).

The rearrangement links TRBV27 to TRBJ1-1, with D possibly being TRBD1 (6 bases). Germline V gene data show CDR1 as MNHEY and CDR2 as SMNVEV (reference sequence). Trimming took off 6 bases at V and 4 bases at J, with 9 bases between the two ends. The CDR3 contains 12 residues. CDR3 loop: CASSQQGTEAFF. In DNA, the CDR3 is TGTGCCAGCAGCCAACAGGGCACTGAAGCTTTCTTT.

This clonotype was detected ten times or more. J is TRBJ2-3 and V is TRBV15; D unclear. This CDR3 contains 16 residues. Germline values: CDR1 LNHNV, CDR2 YYDKDF (reference sequence). The V end was cut by 0 bases, the J end by 1 base, with 11 bases between. For the CDR3, the DNA is TGTGCCACCAGCAGAGATGTAGCTCCGGGCACAGATACGCAGTATTTT. This sequence encodes CATSRDVAPGTDTQYF.

This clonotype has ten or more counts. This chain joins TRBV6-1 and TRBJ2-6; D is ambiguous. Trimming cost V 7 bases and J 1 base, with 8 bases left between them. The CDR3 spans 14 residues. Per germline, CDR1 MNHNS and CDR2 SASEGT. The CDR3 DNA reads as TGTGCCAGCACCCGCCTTTCTGGGGCCAACGTCCTGACTTTC. This translates into CASTRLSGANVLTF.

V and J are TRBV2 and TRBJ2-2; D possibly uses TRBD1 or TRBD2 (6 bases each). The CDR3 length is 17 residues. V was trimmed by 3 bases and J by 1 base, leaving 15 bases between them. Germline loops: CDR1 SNHLY, CDR2 FYNNEI. The DNA for the CDR3 is TGTGCCAGCAGTGAGGGGGAACAGGGACTGAACACCGGGGAGCTGTTTTTT. Encoded protein: CASSEGEQGLNTGELFF.

This clonotype has only a few counts. The V and J genes are TRBV4-1 and TRBJ2-5; D uncertain. CDR1 and CDR2 (germline): MGHRA, YSYEKL. This CDR3 spans 15 amino acids. V was clipped by 0 bases and J by 5 bases, with 13 bases between them. The CDR3 protein is CASSQEFLGWETQYF. CDR3 DNA: TGCGCCAGCAGCCAAGAGTTTTTGGGGTGGGAGACCCAGTACTTC.

The CDR3 region is CASRSPSVGAINTDTQYF. CDR3 bases: TGTGCCAGCAGATCCCCGAGTGTTGGGGCCATCAACACAGATACGCAGTATTTT. This chain joins TRBV28 and TRBJ2-3; tentative D call: TRBD1 (5 bases). The CDR3 has 18 amino acids. Trimming removed 6 bases from V and 2 bases from J, with 24 bases in between. CDR1 and CDR2 (germline): MDHEN, SYDVKM.

The chain's CDR3 is CASSRSGGAGDIQYF. DNA of the CDR3: TGTGCCAGCAGCCGATCAGGAGGGGCAGGGGACATTCAGTACTTC. The gene calls are TRBV14 and TRBJ2-4, with D tentatively TRBD1 or TRBD2 (6 bases each). V was cut by 4 bases and J by 8 bases, with 18 bases left in between. The CDR3 extends over 15 amino acids. Germline V gene data show CDR1 as SGHDN and CDR2 as FVKESK.

This clonotype was seen a few times. The genes are TRBV5-1 and TRBJ2-1, with TRBD2 as a possible D gene (6 bases). The CDR3 loop spans 14 amino acids. Germline V lookup: CDR1 SGHRS, CDR2 YFSETQ. The V and J ends lost 2 bases and 4 bases respectively, with 10 bases between them. The CDR3 region is CASSFGTVYNEQFF. For the CDR3, the DNA is TGCGCCAGCAGCTTCGGGACTGTTTACAATGAGCAGTTCTTC.

This chain connects TRBV24-1 to TRBJ2-2, with D unclear. V was clipped by 9 bases and J by 3 bases, with 7 bases between them. The CDR3 has 12 residues. CDR1 is KGHDR and CDR2 is SFDVKD in the germline V gene. CDR3 bases: TGTGCCACCTCGGTCTACACCGGGGAGCTGTTTTTT. It translates to CATSVYTGELFF.

In its sample, this clonotype was seen a few times. The chain couples TRBV20-1 to TRBJ2-7; D remains ambiguous. Looked up from germline, CDR1 is DFQATT and CDR2 is SNEGSKA (reference sequence). The V gene lost 3 bases and the J gene lost 0 bases, with 12 bases spanning the gap. The CDR3 extends over 14 amino acids. CDR3 in amino acids: CSARPTYSSYEQYF. DNA for the CDR3: TGCAGTGCTAGGCCGACATACAGCTCCTACGAGCAGTACTTC.

In its sample, this clonotype was seen a few times. The rearrangement joins TRBV20-1 to TRBJ1-5; the D gene is possibly TRBD1 (6 bases). Looked up from germline, CDR1 is DFQATT and CDR2 is SNEGSKA (reference sequence). The V end lost 3 bases, the J end lost 3 bases, and 18 bases lay between the germline ends. The CDR3 totals 16 residues. The chain's CDR3 is CSARDTGSGNNQPQHF. CDR3 coding DNA: TGCAGTGCTAGGGATACAGGGAGCGGGAACAATCAGCCCCAGCATTTT.

V and J are TRBV20-1 and TRBJ2-1; 11 nucleotides line up with TRBD2. Germline V lookup: CDR1 DFQATT, CDR2 SNEGSKA (reference sequence). The CDR3 has 16 amino acids. The V gene end was trimmed by 1 base and the J gene end by 3 bases; junction bases not matched to a gene: 5. This CDR3 reads CSARGTSGSIYNEQFF. CDR3 sequence (DNA): TGCAGTGCTAGAGGTACTAGCGGGAGTATCTACAATGAGCAGTTCTTC.

This clonotype was seen a few times. The chain links TRBV28 to TRBJ2-3, with TRBD1 matching 9 bases. The CDR3 extends over 14 amino acids. The junction had 8 bases not matched to a gene; V was cut back by 7 bases and J by 6 bases. From germline, CDR1 is MDHEN and CDR2 SYDVKM. The CDR3 DNA reads as TGTGCCAGCACCCTACAGGGGGCCGGGGATACGCAGTATTTT. It specifies CASTLQGAGDTQYF.

The chain employs TRBV2 and TRBJ2-1; no clear D. The V gene lost 5 bases and the J gene lost 10 bases, with 9 bases spanning the gap. Germline assignment: CDR1 SNHLY and CDR2 FYNNEI. The CDR3 sequence is 11 residues long. The CDR3 sequence is CASSPPLEQFF. In DNA, the CDR3 is TGTGCCAGCAGTCCCCCTCTCGAGCAGTTCTTC.

The V gene is TRBV15, the J gene TRBJ2-2, with 11 bases aligning to TRBD2. The CDR3 extends over 16 amino acids. Germline assignment: CDR1 LNHNV and CDR2 YYDKDF (reference sequence). V lost 5 bases and J lost 0; bases outside the gene matches: 2. The CDR3: CATSRTSGSNTGELFF. DNA for the CDR3: TGTGCCACCAGCCGGACTAGCGGGTCGAACACCGGGGAGCTGTTTTTT.

This chain uses TRBV3-1 with TRBJ2-1; 7 bases line up with TRBD2. Per germline, CDR1 LGHDT and CDR2 YNNKEL (reference sequence). With 0 bases clipped from V and 4 bases from J, the junction kept 12 bases outside the gene matches. The CDR3 has 18 residues. The CDR3 DNA reads TGTGCCAGCAGCCAAGAGATGCCTAGCGGAGGGAAATACAATGAGCAGTTCTTC. As protein: CASSQEMPSGGKYNEQFF.

This clonotype was detected a few times. The chain is built from TRBV11-3 and TRBJ2-7; D is ambiguous. Germline CDR1 is SGHNT and CDR2 is YENEEA. V gave up 5 bases and J gave up 7 bases, with 12 bases separating them. This CDR3 has 12 amino acids. The CDR3 loop is CASSLYSGEQYF. In DNA form, the CDR3 reads TGTGCCAGCAGCCTGTACAGTGGTGAGCAGTACTTC.